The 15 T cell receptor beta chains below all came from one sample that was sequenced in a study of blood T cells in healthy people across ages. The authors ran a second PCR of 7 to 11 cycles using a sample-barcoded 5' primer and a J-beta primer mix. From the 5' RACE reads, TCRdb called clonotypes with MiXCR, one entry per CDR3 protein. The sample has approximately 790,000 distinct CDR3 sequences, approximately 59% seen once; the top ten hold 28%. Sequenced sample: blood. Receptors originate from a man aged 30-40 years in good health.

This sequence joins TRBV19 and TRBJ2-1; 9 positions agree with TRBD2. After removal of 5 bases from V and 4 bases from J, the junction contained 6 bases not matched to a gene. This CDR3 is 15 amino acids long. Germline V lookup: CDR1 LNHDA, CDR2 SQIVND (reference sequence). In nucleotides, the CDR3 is TGTGCCAGTAGTCAAAGCGGGGGGCCGTACAATGAGCAGTTCTTC. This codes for CASSQSGGPYNEQFF.

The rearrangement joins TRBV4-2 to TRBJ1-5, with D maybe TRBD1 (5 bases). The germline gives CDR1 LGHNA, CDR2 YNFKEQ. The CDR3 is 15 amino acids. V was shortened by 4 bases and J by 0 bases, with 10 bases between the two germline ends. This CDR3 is CASSLRGNSNQPQHF. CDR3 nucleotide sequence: TGTGCCAGCAGCCTCCGGGGGAATAGCAATCAGCCCCAGCATTTT.

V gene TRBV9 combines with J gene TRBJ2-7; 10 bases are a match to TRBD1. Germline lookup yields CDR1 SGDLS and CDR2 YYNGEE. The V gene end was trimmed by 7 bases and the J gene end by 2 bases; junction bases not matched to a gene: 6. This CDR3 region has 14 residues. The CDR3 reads CASGRDRGTYEQYF. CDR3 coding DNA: TGTGCCAGCGGCCGGGACAGGGGAACCTACGAGCAGTACTTC.

The CDR3 coding sequence is TGCGCCAGCCGTCCGGGCCCTAGTCATCAGCCCCAGCATTTT. Residues: CASRPGPSHQPQHF. The genes are TRBV5-1 and TRBJ1-5, with D uncertain. V was pared by 7 bases and J by 5 bases, with 16 bases between. The CDR3 loop spans 14 amino acids. Germline values: CDR1 SGHRS, CDR2 YFSETQ.

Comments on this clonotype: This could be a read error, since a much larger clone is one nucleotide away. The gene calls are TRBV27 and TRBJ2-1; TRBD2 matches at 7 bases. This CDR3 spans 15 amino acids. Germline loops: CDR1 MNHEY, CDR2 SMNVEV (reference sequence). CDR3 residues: CAGSFLGGSYNEQFF. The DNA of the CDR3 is TGTGCCGGCAGTTTTCTCGGGGGGAGCTACAATGAGCAGTTCTTC.

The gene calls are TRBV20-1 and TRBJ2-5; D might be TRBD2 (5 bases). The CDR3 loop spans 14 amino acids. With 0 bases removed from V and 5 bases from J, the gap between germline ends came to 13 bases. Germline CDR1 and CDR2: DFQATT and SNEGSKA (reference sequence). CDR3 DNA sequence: TGCAGTGCTAGAGATGCGGAACTAGGGGAGACCCAGTACTTC. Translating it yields CSARDAELGETQYF.

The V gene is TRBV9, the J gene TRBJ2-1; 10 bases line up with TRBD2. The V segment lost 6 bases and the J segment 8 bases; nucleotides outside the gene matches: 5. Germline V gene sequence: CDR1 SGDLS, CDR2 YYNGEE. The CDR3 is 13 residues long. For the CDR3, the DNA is TGTGCCAGCAAACCCGGGACTAGCGATGAGCAGTTCTTC. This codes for CASKPGTSDEQFF.

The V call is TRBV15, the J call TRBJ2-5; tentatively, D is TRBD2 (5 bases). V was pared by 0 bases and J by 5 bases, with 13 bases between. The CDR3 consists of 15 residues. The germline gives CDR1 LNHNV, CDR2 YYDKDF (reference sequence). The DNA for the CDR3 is TGTGCCACCAGCAGAGATCGGGGAGTAACGGAGACCCAGTACTTC. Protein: CATSRDRGVTETQYF.

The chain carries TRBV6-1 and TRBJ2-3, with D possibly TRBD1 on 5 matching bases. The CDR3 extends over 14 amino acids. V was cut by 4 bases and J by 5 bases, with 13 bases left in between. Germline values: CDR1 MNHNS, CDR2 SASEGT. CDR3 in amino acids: CASSGHGQGDTQYF. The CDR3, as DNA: TGTGCCAGCAGTGGGCACGGCCAGGGAGATACGCAGTATTTT.

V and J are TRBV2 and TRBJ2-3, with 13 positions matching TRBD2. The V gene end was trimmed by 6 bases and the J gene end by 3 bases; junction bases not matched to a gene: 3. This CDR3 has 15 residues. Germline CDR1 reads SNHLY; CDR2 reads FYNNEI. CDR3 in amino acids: CASRLAGGPTDTQYF. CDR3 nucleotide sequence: TGTGCCAGCAGACTAGCGGGGGGGCCTACAGATACGCAGTATTTT.

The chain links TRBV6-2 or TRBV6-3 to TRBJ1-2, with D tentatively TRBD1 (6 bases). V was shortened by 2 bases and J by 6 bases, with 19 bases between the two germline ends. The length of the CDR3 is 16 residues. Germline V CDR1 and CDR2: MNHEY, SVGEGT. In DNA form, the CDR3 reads TGTGCCAGCAGTTACGAACAGGGAGTGACCTCTCATGGCTACACCTTC. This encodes CASSYEQGVTSHGYTF.

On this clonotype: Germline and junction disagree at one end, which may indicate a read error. Written as DNA, the CDR3 is TGTGCCGGCAGCTTGGGACCAACCGGAAACATTCAGTACTTC. This encodes CAGSLGPTGNIQYF. This chain uses TRBV7-2 with TRBJ2-4, with D perhaps matching TRBD1 or TRBD2 (5 bases each). Germline lookup yields CDR1 SGHTA and CDR2 FQGNSA. The CDR3 runs to 14 residues.

The CDR3 region is CASSYRGGEQFF. CDR3 coding DNA: TGTGCCAGCAGTTACAGGGGCGGGGAGCAGTTCTTC. The chain employs TRBV6-5 and TRBJ2-1, with D perhaps matching TRBD1 or TRBD2 (5 bases each). From germline, CDR1 is MNHEY and CDR2 SVGAGI. The CDR3 runs to 12 residues. V gave up 2 bases and J gave up 10 bases, with 9 bases separating them.

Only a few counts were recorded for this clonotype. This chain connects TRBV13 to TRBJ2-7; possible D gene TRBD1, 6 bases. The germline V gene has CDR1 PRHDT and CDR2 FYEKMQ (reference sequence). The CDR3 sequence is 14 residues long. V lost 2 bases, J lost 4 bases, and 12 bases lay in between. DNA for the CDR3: TGTGCCAGCAGCTTATTACAAGGGGGATACGAGCAGTACTTC. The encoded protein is CASSLLQGGYEQYF. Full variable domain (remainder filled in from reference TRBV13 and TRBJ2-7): AAGVIQSPRHLIKEKRETATLKCYPIPRHDTVYWYQQGPGQDPQFLISFYEKMQSDKGSIPDRFSAQQFSDYHSELNMSSLELGDSALYFCASSLLQGGYEQYFGPGTRLTVT.

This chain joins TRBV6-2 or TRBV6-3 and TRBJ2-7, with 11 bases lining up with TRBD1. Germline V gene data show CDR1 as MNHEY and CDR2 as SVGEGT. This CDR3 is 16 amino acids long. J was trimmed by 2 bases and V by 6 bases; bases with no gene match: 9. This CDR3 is CASRDHGQGAAYEQYF. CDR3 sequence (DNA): TGTGCCAGCAGGGACCACGGACAGGGGGCGGCCTACGAGCAGTACTTC.